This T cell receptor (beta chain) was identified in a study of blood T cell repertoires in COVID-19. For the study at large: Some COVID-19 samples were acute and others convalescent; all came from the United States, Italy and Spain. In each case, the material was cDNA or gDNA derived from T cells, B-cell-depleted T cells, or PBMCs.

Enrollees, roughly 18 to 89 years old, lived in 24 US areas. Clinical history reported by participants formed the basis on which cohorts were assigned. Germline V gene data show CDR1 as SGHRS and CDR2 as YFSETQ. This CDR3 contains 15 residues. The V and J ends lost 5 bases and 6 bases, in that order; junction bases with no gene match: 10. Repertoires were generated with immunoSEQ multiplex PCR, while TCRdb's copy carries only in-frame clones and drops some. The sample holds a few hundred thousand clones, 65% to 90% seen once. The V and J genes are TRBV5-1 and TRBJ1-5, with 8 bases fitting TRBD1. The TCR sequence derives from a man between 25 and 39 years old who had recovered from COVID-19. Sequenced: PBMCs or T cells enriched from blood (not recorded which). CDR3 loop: CASSKDRDFGQPQHF. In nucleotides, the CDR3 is TGCGCCAGCAGTAAGGACAGGGATTTTGGTCAGCCCCAGCATTTT.